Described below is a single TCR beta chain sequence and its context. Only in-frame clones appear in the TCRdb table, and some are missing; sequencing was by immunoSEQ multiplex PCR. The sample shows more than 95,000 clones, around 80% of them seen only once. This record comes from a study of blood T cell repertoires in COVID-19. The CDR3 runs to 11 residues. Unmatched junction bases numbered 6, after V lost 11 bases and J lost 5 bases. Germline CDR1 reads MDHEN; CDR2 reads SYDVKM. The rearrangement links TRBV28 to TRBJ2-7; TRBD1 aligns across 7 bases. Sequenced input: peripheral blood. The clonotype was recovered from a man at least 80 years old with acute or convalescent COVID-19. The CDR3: CACHRGNEQYF. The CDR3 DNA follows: TGTGCCTGCCACAGGGGAAACGAGCAGTACTTC.